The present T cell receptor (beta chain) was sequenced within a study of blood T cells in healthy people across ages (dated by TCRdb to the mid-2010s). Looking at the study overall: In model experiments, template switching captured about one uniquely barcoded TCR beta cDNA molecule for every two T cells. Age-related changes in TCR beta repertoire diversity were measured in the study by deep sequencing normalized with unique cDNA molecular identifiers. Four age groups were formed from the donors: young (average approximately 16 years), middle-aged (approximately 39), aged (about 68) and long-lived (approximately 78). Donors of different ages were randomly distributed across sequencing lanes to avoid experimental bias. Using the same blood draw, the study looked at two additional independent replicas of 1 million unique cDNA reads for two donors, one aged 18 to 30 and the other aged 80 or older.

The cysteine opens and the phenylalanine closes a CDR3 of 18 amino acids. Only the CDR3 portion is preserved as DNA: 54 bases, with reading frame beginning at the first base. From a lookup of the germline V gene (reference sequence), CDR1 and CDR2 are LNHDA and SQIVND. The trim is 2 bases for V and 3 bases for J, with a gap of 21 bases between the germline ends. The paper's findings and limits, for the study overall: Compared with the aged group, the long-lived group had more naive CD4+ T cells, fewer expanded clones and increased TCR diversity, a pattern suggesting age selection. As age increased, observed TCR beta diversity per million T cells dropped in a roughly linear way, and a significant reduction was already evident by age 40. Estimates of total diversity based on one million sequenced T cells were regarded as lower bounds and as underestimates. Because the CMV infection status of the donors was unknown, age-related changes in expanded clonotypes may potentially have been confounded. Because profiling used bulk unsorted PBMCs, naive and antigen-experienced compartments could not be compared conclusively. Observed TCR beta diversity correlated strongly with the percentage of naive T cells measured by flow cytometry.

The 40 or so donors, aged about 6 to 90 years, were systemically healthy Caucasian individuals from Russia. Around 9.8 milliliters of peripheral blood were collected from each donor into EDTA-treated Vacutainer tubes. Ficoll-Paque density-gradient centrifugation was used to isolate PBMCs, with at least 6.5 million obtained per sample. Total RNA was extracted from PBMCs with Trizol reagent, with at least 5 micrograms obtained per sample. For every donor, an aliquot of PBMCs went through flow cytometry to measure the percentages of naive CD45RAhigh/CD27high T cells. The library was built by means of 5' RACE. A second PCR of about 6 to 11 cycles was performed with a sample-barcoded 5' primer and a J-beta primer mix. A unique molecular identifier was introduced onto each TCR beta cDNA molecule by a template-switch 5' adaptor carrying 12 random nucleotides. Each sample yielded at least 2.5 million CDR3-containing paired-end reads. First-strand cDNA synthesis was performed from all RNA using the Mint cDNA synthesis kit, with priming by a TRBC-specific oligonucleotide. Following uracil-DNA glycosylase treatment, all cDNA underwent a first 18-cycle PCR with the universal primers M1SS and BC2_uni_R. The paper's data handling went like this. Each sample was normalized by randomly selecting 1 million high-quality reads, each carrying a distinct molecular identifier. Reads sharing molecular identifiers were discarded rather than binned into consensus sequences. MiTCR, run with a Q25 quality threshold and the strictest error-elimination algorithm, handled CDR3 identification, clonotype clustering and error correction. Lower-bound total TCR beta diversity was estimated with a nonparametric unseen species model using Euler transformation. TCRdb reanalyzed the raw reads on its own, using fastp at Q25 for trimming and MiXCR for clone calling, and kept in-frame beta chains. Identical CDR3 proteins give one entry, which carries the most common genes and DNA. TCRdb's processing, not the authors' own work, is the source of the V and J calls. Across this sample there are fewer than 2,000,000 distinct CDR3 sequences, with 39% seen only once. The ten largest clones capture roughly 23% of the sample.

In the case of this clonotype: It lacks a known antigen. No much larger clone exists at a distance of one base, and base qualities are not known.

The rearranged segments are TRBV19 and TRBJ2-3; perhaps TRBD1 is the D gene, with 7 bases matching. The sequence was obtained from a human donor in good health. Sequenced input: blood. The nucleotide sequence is TGTGCCAGTAGTATAATAGGGGGGCCGACAGGGATGACAGATACGCAGTATTTT. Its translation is CASSIIGGPTGMTDTQYF.